The 31 T cell receptor beta chains presented below share a single source sample, sequenced in a study of human T cells and chemical hapten exposure. TCRdb re-analysed the RACE reads in MiXCR, keeping a single row per CDR3 protein. The sample gives some 77,000 distinct CDR3 sequences, about 9.2% of which show up once; roughly 1.5% is in the top ten. Sample time point: healthy volunteer bleed at 6 weeks. Whole blood, unfractionated, served as the material for total RNA extraction. Sequences were obtained from whole blood. These receptors all come from a female donor in good health. Some clones in this sample may be carry-over from other donors' samples.

The chain uses TRBV20-1 and TRBJ1-1, with TRBD1 as a possible D gene (6 bases). Germline CDR1 reads DFQATT; CDR2 reads SNEGSKA (reference sequence). Trimming pared 5 bases from V and 4 bases from J, leaving 20 bases between. CDR3 length equals 15 residues. CDR3 sequence (DNA): TGCAGTGCTCTTCCCCCGGGGGGCCGCGCCACTGAAGCTTTCTTT. Its protein product is CSALPPGGRATEAFF.

This clonotype was counted a few times. The chain has TRBV10-3 and TRBJ2-7; no clear D. V dropped 2 bases and J dropped 5 bases, with 4 bases sitting between them. The CDR3 is 11 residues long. CDR1 ENHRY and CDR2 SYGVKD come from the germline V gene. The CDR3 DNA sequence: TGTGCCATCAGTGAGAGCGACGAGCAGTACTTC. Amino acids: CAISESDEQYF.

This clonotype showed up many times. The chain recombines TRBV7-8 with TRBJ1-3; 9 nucleotides line up with TRBD1. The CDR3 is made up of 16 amino acids. J was trimmed by 0 bases and V by 1 base; bases with no gene match: 1. Germline V gene lookup returns CDR1 SGHVS and CDR2 FQNEAQ. In DNA, the CDR3 is TGTGCCAGCAGCTTAGGGGGACAGGGCTCTGGAAACACCATATATTTT. Its protein product is CASSLGGQGSGNTIYF. Supplemented by reference TRBV7-8 and TRBJ1-3, the full variable domain reads GAGVSQSPRYKVAKRGQDVALRCDPISGHVSLFWYQQALGQGPEFLTYFQNEAQLDKSGLPSDRFFAERPEGSVSTLKIQRTQQEDSAVYLCASSLGGQGSGNTIYFGEGSWLTVV.

The V gene is TRBV4-2, the J gene TRBJ2-1; D gene ambiguous. Germline assignment: CDR1 LGHNA and CDR2 YNFKEQ. The V and J ends lost 1 base and 5 bases respectively, with 15 bases between them. This CDR3 has 16 amino acids. The CDR3, as DNA: TGTGCCAGCAGCCAAGCGTGGGCATCCACCAACAATGAGCAGTTCTTC. Protein sequence: CASSQAWASTNNEQFF.

This clonotype has at least ten counts. The chain employs TRBV2 and TRBJ1-1; D may be TRBD1 (6 bases). V was clipped by 6 bases and J by 3 bases, with 20 bases between them. Looked up from germline, CDR1 is SNHLY and CDR2 is FYNNEI. The CDR3 sequence is 16 residues long. The CDR3 reads CASSHVTGTSHTEAFF. The CDR3 bases are TGTGCCAGCAGCCACGTAACCGGGACATCTCACACTGAAGCTTTCTTT.

The sample holds many counts of this clonotype. The rearrangement joins TRBV4-2 to TRBJ1-2; D is possibly TRBD1 (6 bases). This CDR3 is built from 14 residues. CDR1 is LGHNA and CDR2 is YNFKEQ in the germline V gene. The V end was cut by 1 base, the J end by 4 bases, with 10 bases between. This CDR3 is CASSQVTGSYGYTF. In nucleotides, the CDR3 is TGTGCCAGCAGCCAAGTCACAGGGTCCTATGGCTACACCTTC.

The table lists this clonotype with a few counts. The V gene is TRBV27, the J gene TRBJ1-2; 9 bases match TRBD1. Germline V gene lookup returns CDR1 MNHEY and CDR2 SMNVEV (reference sequence). V gave up 5 bases and J gave up 3 bases; unmatched junction bases: 13. This CDR3 comprises 17 residues. The CDR3 region has the DNA TGTGCCAGCAGTCCCCGGGACAGGGTTAAGGGGGACTATGGCTACACCTTC. Residues: CASSPRDRVKGDYGYTF.

The V gene is TRBV4-1, the J gene TRBJ1-1; D is unresolved. The CDR3 sequence is 13 residues long. Germline CDR1 reads MGHRA; CDR2 reads YSYEKL. Deletions cut 1 base from V and 2 bases from J, with 5 bases between. CDR3 residues: CASSQGGNTEAFF. In DNA form, the CDR3 reads TGCGCCAGCAGCCAAGGGGGAAACACTGAAGCTTTCTTT.

This clonotype was seen at least ten times. V and J are TRBV7-6 and TRBJ2-3, with 10 bases identical to TRBD1. Germline loops: CDR1 SGHVS, CDR2 FNYEAQ. With V trimmed by 3 bases and J by 1 base, 4 bases remained unmatched. There are 16 residues in the CDR3. CDR3 loop: CASSFRQGAGTDTQYF. In DNA form, the CDR3 reads TGTGCCAGCAGCTTCCGACAGGGGGCGGGCACAGATACGCAGTATTTT.

This clonotype was detected ten times or more. The chain recombines TRBV5-1 with TRBJ2-3; D is perhaps TRBD2 (7 bases). V lost 2 bases and J 2 bases, leaving 18 bases between the germline ends. CDR1 and CDR2 from the germline V gene are SGHRS and YFSETQ. The CDR3 has 17 amino acids. In DNA, the CDR3 is TGCGCCAGCAGCTTTCGTGGCGGGGGCTCACTCACAGATACGCAGTATTTT. Amino acids: CASSFRGGGSLTDTQYF.

The V and J genes are TRBV28 and TRBJ2-7, with D possibly matching TRBD1 (6 bases). Per germline, CDR1 MDHEN and CDR2 SYDVKM. The V end was cut by 6 bases, the J end by 3 bases, with 15 bases between. The CDR3 has 14 residues. The CDR3 loop reads CASRPTGSFYEQYF. CDR3 nucleotide sequence: TGTGCCAGCAGGCCCACAGGGTCCTTCTACGAGCAGTACTTC.

Ten or more counts support this clonotype. The rearrangement joins TRBV6-5 to TRBJ2-4, with D possibly being TRBD2 (5 bases). The CDR3 has 18 residues. The V end lost 0 bases, the J end lost 0 bases, and 15 bases lay between the germline ends. Germline CDR1 reads MNHEY; CDR2 reads SVGAGI. CDR3 sequence reads: CASSYSRTSLLAKNIQYF. DNA for the CDR3: TGTGCCAGCAGTTACTCGCGCACTAGTCTCCTAGCCAAAAACATTCAGTACTTC.

This clonotype showed up many times. The rearrangement links TRBV6-5 to TRBJ2-3; D could derive from TRBD1 or TRBD2 (5 bases each). V lost 4 bases to trimming and J lost 4 bases, with 24 bases between them. Per the germline V gene, CDR1 is MNHEY and CDR2 is SVGAGI. The CDR3 is 18 amino acids. The DNA for the CDR3 is TGTGCCAGCAGTTCCTTGCTGGTCCCACTAAAGGGACCAGATACGCAGTATTTT. It yields the protein CASSSLLVPLKGPDTQYF.

The V and J genes are TRBV2 and TRBJ1-6; 8 bases are a match to TRBD1. The trim removed 3 bases at V and 9 bases at J, leaving 10 bases unmatched. CDR1 SNHLY and CDR2 FYNNEI come from the germline V gene. The CDR3 length is 16 residues. The CDR3 spells CASSEGARQGSSPLHF. DNA for the CDR3: TGTGCCAGCAGTGAGGGGGCCCGACAGGGGAGTTCACCCCTCCACTTT. The full variable domain, completed using reference TRBV2 and TRBJ1-6, is EPEVTQTPSHQVTQMGQEVILRCVPISNHLYFYWYRQILGQKVEFLVSFYNNEISEKSEIFDDQFSVERPDGSNFTLKIRSTKLEDSAMYFCASSEGARQGSSPLHFGNGTRLTVT.

Ten or more counts support this clonotype. This chain links TRBV28 with TRBJ2-3; D is possibly TRBD1 (5 bases). Germline V gives CDR1 MDHEN, CDR2 SYDVKM. This CDR3 region has 15 residues. Trimming pared 7 bases from V and 1 base from J, leaving 15 bases between. The CDR3 spells CASNPRGLGTDTQYF. The CDR3 DNA sequence: TGTGCCAGCAATCCTAGGGGTCTGGGCACAGATACGCAGTATTTT. The full variable domain, in which reference TRBV28 and TRBJ2-3 provide the parts outside the CDR3, is DVKVTQSSRYLVKRTGEKVFLECVQDMDHENMFWYRQDPGLGLRLIYFSYDVKMKEKGDIPEGYSVSREKKERFSLILESASTNQTSMYLCASNPRGLGTDTQYFGPGTRLTVL.

In its sample, this clonotype was seen many times. This chain joins TRBV29-1 and TRBJ2-3; D remains ambiguous. V gave up 6 bases and J gave up 2 bases, with 9 bases separating them. Germline CDR1 and CDR2: SQVTM and ANQGSEA. The CDR3 sequence is 12 residues long. CDR3 nucleotide sequence: TGCAGCGTCGTTGCTAACACAGATACGCAGTATTTT. It translates to CSVVANTDTQYF.

V and J are TRBV3-1 and TRBJ2-2; D perhaps matches TRBD2 (5 bases). This CDR3 contains 16 residues. V was pared by 0 bases and J by 4 bases, with 12 bases between. Germline values: CDR1 LGHDT, CDR2 YNNKEL (reference sequence). The CDR3 region has the DNA TGTGCCAGCAGCCAAGATGGGAGCAGTATCACCGGGGAGCTGTTTTTT. This encodes CASSQDGSSITGELFF.

The table lists this clonotype with a few counts. The chain joins TRBV6-6 to TRBJ2-7, with 8 positions matching TRBD1. Looked up from germline, CDR1 is MNHNY and CDR2 is SVGAGI (reference sequence). Trimming took 2 bases from V and 0 from J; bases not matched to a gene: 3. The CDR3 is 15 residues long. CDR3 bases: TGTGCCAGCAGTTACACAGGGGGAAGCTCCTACGAGCAGTACTTC. Its protein is CASSYTGGSSYEQYF.

The chain has TRBV20-1 and TRBJ2-3, with a tentative D call TRBD1 (5 bases). CDR1 and CDR2 (germline): DFQATT, SNEGSKA (reference sequence). Trimming pared 6 bases from V and 4 bases from J, leaving 20 bases between. CDR3 size: 15 residues. The DNA for the CDR3 is TGCAGTGCCAAAATAGGGGTAGTTGGGGCAGATACGCAGTATTTT. It specifies CSAKIGVVGADTQYF.

The chain couples TRBV5-1 to TRBJ1-1; D is uncertain. Trimming pared 3 bases from V and 4 bases from J, leaving 13 bases between. Germline lookup yields CDR1 SGHRS and CDR2 YFSETQ. The CDR3 has 14 residues. CDR3 coding DNA: TGCGCCAGCAGCTCCTTCCGGTTCCGCACTGAAGCTTTCTTT. Protein product: CASSSFRFRTEAFF. Full variable domain (missing parts from reference TRBV5-1 and TRBJ1-1): KAGVTQTPRYLIKTRGQQVTLSCSPISGHRSVSWYQQTPGQGLQFLFEYFSETQRNKGNFPGRFSGRQFSNSRSEMNVSTLELGDSALYLCASSSFRFRTEAFFGQGTRLTVV.

This clonotype was picked up many times. CDR3 sequence (DNA): TGCAGTGCTCTGGACAGCTATAATTCACCCCTCCACTTT. It is translated as CSALDSYNSPLHF. The V gene is TRBV20-1, the J gene TRBJ1-6; a possible D gene is TRBD1 (6 bases). CDR1 and CDR2 (germline): DFQATT, SNEGSKA (reference sequence). V lost 5 bases and J 3 bases, leaving 8 bases between the germline ends. CDR3 size: 13 residues.

This clonotype was seen more than once but under ten times. The chain has TRBV4-2 and TRBJ1-6; 7 nucleotides agree with TRBD1. The length of the CDR3 is 17 residues. Germline CDR1 is LGHNA and CDR2 is YNFKEQ. Trimming removed 5 bases from V and 0 bases from J; junction bases left unmatched: 7. CDR3 in amino acids: CASSATGVLSYNSPLHF. CDR3 coding DNA: TGTGCCAGCAGCGCTACAGGGGTCCTCTCCTATAATTCACCCCTCCACTTT.

At least ten counts were recorded for this clonotype. The chain couples TRBV18 to TRBJ2-3; D not certain. In germline, CDR1 is KGHSH, CDR2 LQKENI. V dropped 2 bases and J dropped 1 base, with 13 bases sitting between them. There are 16 residues in the CDR3. CDR3 residues: CASSPSTLDRTDTQYF. The CDR3 nucleotides read TGTGCCAGCTCACCAAGTACACTCGATCGCACAGATACGCAGTATTTT.

Only a few counts were recorded for this clonotype. The CDR3 coding sequence is TGTGCCAGCAGTCCGCAGGGACAGGGTGATCATCAGCCCCAGCATTTT. This codes for CASSPQGQGDHQPQHF. The rearrangement links TRBV12-3 or TRBV12-4 to TRBJ1-5; 9 bases are a match to TRBD1. Trimming at V came to 5 bases and at J to 5 bases, leaving 10 bases not matched to a gene. This CDR3 is 16 amino acids long.

J is TRBJ2-3 and V is TRBV5-1; D gene ambiguous. The germline V gene encodes CDR1 SGHRS and CDR2 YFSETQ. The CDR3 totals 13 residues. V was shortened by 2 bases and J by 11 bases, with 15 bases between the two germline ends. CDR3 sequence: CASSLVGGAEQYF. The CDR3, as DNA: TGCGCCAGCAGCTTAGTGGGTGGTGCGGAGCAGTATTTT.

This clonotype was counted many times. The chain carries TRBV10-3 and TRBJ2-5; no reliable D call. This CDR3 region has 14 residues. Germline-derived CDR1 and CDR2 are ENHRY and SYGVKD. Trimming left V 0 bases short and J 7 bases short, with 12 bases between. The CDR3 here is CAISESNSRRTQYF. CDR3 bases: TGTGCCATCAGTGAGTCAAACAGCCGCCGGACCCAGTACTTC.

This clonotype was counted only a few times. This chain joins TRBV10-3 and TRBJ2-7, with D perhaps matching TRBD2 (5 bases). The CDR3 is 13 amino acids. V lost 4 bases to trimming and J lost 0 bases, with 7 bases between them. In germline, CDR1 is ENHRY, CDR2 SYGVKD. CDR3 coding DNA: TGTGCCATCAGTGCTCGGGACTCCTACGAGCAGTACTTC. Amino acids: CAISARDSYEQYF.

This clonotype was counted only a few times. This CDR3 is CASSFNRGGSPLHF. In DNA form, the CDR3 reads TGTGCCAGCAGCTTCAACAGGGGCGGGTCACCCCTCCACTTT. The chain uses TRBV7-8 and TRBJ1-6; 7 bases are a match to TRBD1. Germline-derived CDR1 and CDR2 are SGHVS and FQNEAQ. The length of the CDR3 is 14 residues. V lost 3 bases, J lost 10 bases, and 6 bases stayed unmatched.

V is TRBV12-3 or TRBV12-4 and J is TRBJ1-2; TRBD1 is a possible D gene (6 bases). Trimming stripped 3 bases from V and 2 bases from J, with 7 bases between. This CDR3 region has 13 residues. The CDR3 sequence is CASSFRGNYGYTF. The CDR3 bases are TGTGCCAGCAGTTTTAGGGGGAACTATGGCTACACCTTC.

The V call is TRBV10-3, the J call TRBJ2-3; perhaps TRBD2 as D (7 bases). This CDR3 region has 12 residues. The germline V gene encodes CDR1 ENHRY and CDR2 SYGVKD. Trimming removed 8 bases from V and 4 bases from J, with 10 bases in between. CDR3 sequence (DNA): TGTGCCATCGGGGGGGCATCAGATACGCAGTATTTT. Its protein is CAIGGASDTQYF.

This clonotype was counted between two and nine times. V gene TRBV3-1 combines with J gene TRBJ2-3, with D hard to call. V lost 3 bases to trimming and J lost 4 bases, with 5 bases between them. Germline values: CDR1 LGHDT, CDR2 YNNKEL (reference sequence). This CDR3 has 12 residues. CDR3 sequence: CASSQKADTQYF. DNA of the CDR3: TGTGCCAGCAGCCAGAAGGCAGATACGCAGTATTTT.